This TCR beta chain is drawn from a study of identical twins. Findings and limits, study-wide: For out-of-frame alpha sequences shared by twins, low generation probability was in excess. Findings came from cross-sectional statistics, without long-term follow-up of donors.

This clonotype came up a few times. Its antigen is still unknown. This CDR3 comprises 16 residues. Trimming stripped 2 bases from V and 4 bases from J, with 15 bases between. The V gene's germline CDR1 is SGHTA and CDR2 FQGTGA. A universal primer binding site was introduced by template switching. The final cDNA contained unique molecular identifiers. One entry per CDR3 protein, called by TCRdb with MiXCR from the 5' RACE reads. This sample carries about 890,000 distinct CDR3 sequences, 9% to 15% of them seen once, and the ten largest clones take roughly 1.6%. This sample also appeared in a second study, on yellow fever vaccine responses in identical twins.

The V call is TRBV7-3, the J call TRBJ2-1; D may be TRBD1 or TRBD2 (7 bases each). The sample consisted of PBMCs. The receptor's source is a woman aged 18-29 years in good health. The CDR3 DNA follows: TGTGCCAGCAGCTTACAGGGGGGGACAGATTACAATGAGCAGTTCTTC. The encoded protein is CASSLQGGTDYNEQFF.